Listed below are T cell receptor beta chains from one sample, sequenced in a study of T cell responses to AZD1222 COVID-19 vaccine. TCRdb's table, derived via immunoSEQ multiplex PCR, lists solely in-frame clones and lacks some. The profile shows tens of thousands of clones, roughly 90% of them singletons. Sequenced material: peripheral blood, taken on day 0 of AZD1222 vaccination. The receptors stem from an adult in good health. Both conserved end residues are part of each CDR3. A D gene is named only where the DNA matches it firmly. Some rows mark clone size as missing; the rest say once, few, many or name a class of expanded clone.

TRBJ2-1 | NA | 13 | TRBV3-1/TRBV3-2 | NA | CASSQGNSWEQFF | TGTGCCAGCAGCCAAGGCAATAGCTGGGAGCAGTTCTTC
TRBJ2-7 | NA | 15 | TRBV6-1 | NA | CASSDNRAVTYEQYF | TGTGCCAGCAGTGATAACAGGGCCGTAACCTACGAGCAGTACTTC
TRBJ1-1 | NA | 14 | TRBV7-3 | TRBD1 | CASSPGGSNTEAFF | TGTGCCAGCAGCCCAGGGGGCTCAAACACTGAAGCTTTCTTT
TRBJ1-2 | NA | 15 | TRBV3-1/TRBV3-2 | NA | CASSREGVTYYGYTF | TGTGCCAGCAGCCGGGAAGGGGTAACCTACTATGGCTACACCTTC
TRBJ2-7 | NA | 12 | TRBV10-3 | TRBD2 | CAIRLAGDEQYF | TGTGCCATCAGACTAGCGGGAGACGAGCAGTACTTC
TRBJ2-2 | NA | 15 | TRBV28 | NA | CASSLLLKPTGELFF | TGTGCCAGCAGTTTACTACTGAAACCCACCGGGGAGCTGTTTTTT
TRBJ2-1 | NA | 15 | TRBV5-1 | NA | CASSLPTPGNNEQFF | TGCGCCAGCAGCTTACCAACACCGGGGAACAATGAGCAGTTCTTC
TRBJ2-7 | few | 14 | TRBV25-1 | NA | CASSESDRNYEQYF | TGTGCCAGCAGTGAATCGGACAGAAACTACGAGCAGTACTTC
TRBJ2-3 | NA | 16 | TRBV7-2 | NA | CASSLTPGKRADTQYF | TGTGCCAGCAGCTTAACCCCGGGCAAAAGGGCAGATACGCAGTATTTT
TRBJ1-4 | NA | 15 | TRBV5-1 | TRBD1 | CASSLRGQVNEKLFF | TGCGCCAGCAGCTTGAGGGGACAGGTTAATGAAAAACTGTTTTTT
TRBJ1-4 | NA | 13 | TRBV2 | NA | CASRLTEREKLFF | TGTGCCAGCAGACTGACAGAACGGGAAAAACTGTTTTTT
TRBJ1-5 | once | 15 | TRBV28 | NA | CASKGEIYSNQPQHF | TGTGCCAGCAAGGGGGAGATTTATAGCAATCAGCCCCAGCATTTT
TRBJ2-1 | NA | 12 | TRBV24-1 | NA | CATSDPPSEQFF | TGTGCCACCAGTGATCCCCCCAGTGAGCAGTTCTTC
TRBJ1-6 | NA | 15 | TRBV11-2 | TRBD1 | CASSDRRQGNSPLHF | TGTGCCAGCAGCGACCGTCGACAGGGGAATTCACCCCTCCACTTT
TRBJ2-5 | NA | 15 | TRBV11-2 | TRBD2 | CASSAVAGAEGTQYF | TGTGCCAGCAGCGCCGTGGCGGGAGCTGAAGGTACCCAGTACTTC
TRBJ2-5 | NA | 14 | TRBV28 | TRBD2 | CASRTPGRGETQYF | TGTGCCAGCAGGACCCCAGGGAGGGGAGAGACCCAGTACTTC
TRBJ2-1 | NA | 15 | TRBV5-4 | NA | CASSQGPLSYNEQFF | TGTGCCAGCAGCCAGGGACCCCTCTCCTACAATGAGCAGTTCTTC
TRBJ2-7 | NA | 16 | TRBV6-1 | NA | CASSEGEGGRFWEQYF | TGTGCCAGCAGTGAGGGGGAAGGAGGCCGTTTTTGGGAGCAGTACTTC
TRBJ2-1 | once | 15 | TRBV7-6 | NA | CASSSEVVPLNEQFF | TGTGCCAGCAGCTCAGAGGTGGTGCCGCTAAATGAGCAGTTCTTC
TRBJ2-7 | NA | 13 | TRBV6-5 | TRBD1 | CASIRTGDYEQYF | TGTGCCAGCATTAGGACAGGGGACTACGAGCAGTACTTC
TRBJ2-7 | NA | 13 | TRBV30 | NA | CAWSVKRGGEQYF | TGTGCCTGGAGTGTGAAAAGGGGGGGCGAGCAGTACTTC
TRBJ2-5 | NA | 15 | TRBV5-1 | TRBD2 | CASTRTSGSEETQYF | TGCGCCAGCACCCGAACTAGCGGGAGTGAGGAGACCCAGTACTTC
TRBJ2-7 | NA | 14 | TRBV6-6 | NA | CASGQGPRPYEQYF | TGTGCCAGCGGCCAGGGACCGCGACCCTACGAGCAGTACTTC
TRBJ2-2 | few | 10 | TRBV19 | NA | CASSGIELFF | TGTGCCAGCTCAGGGATCGAGCTGTTTTTT
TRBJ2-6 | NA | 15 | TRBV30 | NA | CAWISAGSGANVLTF | TGTGCCTGGATTAGTGCGGGCTCTGGGGCCAACGTCCTGACTTTC
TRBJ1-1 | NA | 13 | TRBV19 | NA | CASSDRTNTEAFF | TGTGCCAGCTCGGACAGAACGAACACTGAAGCTTTCTTT
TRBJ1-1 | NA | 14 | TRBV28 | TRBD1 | CASSPGDRGTEAFF | TGTGCCAGCAGTCCCGGGGACAGGGGGACTGAAGCTTTCTTT
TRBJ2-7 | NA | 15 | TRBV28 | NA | CASSLRQGISYEQYF | TGTGCCAGCAGTCTCCGTCAGGGCATCTCCTACGAGCAGTACTTC
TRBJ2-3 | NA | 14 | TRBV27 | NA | CASSLLSSTDTQYF | TGTGCCAGCAGTTTACTATCGAGCACAGATACGCAGTATTTT
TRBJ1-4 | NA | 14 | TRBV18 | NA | CASSSGSANEKLFF | TGTGCCAGCTCTTCCGGCTCGGCTAATGAAAAACTGTTTTTT
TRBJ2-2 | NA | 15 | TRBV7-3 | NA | CASSFQGARTGELFF | TGTGCCAGCAGCTTCCAAGGGGCTCGAACCGGGGAGCTGTTTTTT
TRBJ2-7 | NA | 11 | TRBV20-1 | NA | CSAQGTYEQYF | TGCAGTGCTCAGGGAACCTACGAGCAGTACTTC
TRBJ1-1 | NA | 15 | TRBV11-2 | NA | CASSLGRTVNTEAFF | TGTGCCAGCAGCTTAGGTCGGACGGTGAACACTGAAGCTTTCTTT
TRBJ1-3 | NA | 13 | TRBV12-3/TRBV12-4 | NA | CASSDSSGNTIYF | TGTGCCAGCAGCGACAGCTCTGGAAACACCATATATTTT
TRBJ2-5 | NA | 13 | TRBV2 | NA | CASSPQEKETQYF | TGTGCCAGCAGTCCACAGGAGAAAGAGACCCAGTACTTC
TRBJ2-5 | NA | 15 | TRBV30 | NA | CAWSPRRGNEATQYF | TGTGCCTGGAGCCCCCGTCGGGGGAATGAGGCGACCCAGTACTTC
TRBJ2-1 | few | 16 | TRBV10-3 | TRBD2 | CAISESGAGANNEQFF | TGTGCCATCAGTGAGTCTGGCGCGGGAGCCAACAATGAGCAGTTCTTC
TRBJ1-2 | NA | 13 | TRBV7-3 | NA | CASSNRAGYGYTF | TGTGCCAGCAGCAACAGGGCCGGCTATGGCTACACCTTC